A selection of T cell receptor beta chains follows, all from one sample in a study of Graves' ophthalmopathy and Graves' hyperthyroidism. One entry per CDR3 protein, called by TCRdb with MiXCR from the multiplex PCR reads. The top ten hold roughly 7% of the sample, which has a few hundred thousand distinct CDR3 sequences, less than 20% seen once. The sample taken for sequencing was peripheral blood. These receptors all come from a woman aged 18-29 years with stable Graves' hyperthyroidism. CDR3s include the opening cysteine and the closing phenylalanine or tryptophan. D genes are given only for firm matches. Clone size is shown for a subset of rows, as once, few, many or a class of expanded clone.

J gene: TRBJ2-1
clone size: -
V gene: TRBV11-3
D gene: -
CDR3 protein: CASSPQNNEQFF
CDR3 DNA: TGTGCCAGCAGCCCTCAAAACAATGAGCAGTTCTTC

J gene: TRBJ2-7
clone size: many
V gene: TRBV18
D gene: -
CDR3 protein: CASSPRAAGSPYEQYF
CDR3 DNA: TGTGCCAGCTCACCGCGAGCGGCGGGCTCTCCCTACGAGCAGTACTTC

J gene: TRBJ1-1
clone size: many
V gene: TRBV6-5
D gene: -
CDR3 protein: CASSYGTGRDYEAFF
CDR3 DNA: TGTGCCAGCAGTTACGGTACGGGCAGGGACTATGAAGCTTTCTTT

J gene: TRBJ2-7
clone size: many
V gene: TRBV2
D gene: -
CDR3 protein: CASPGASTSNEQYF
CDR3 DNA: TGTGCCAGCCCCGGGGCTTCTACGAGCAACGAGCAGTACTTC

J gene: TRBJ1-5
clone size: -
V gene: TRBV20-1
D gene: TRBD1
CDR3 protein: CSARRDRVDSNQPQHF
CDR3 DNA: TGCAGTGCTAGGCGGGACAGGGTAGATAGCAATCAGCCCCAGCATTTT

J gene: TRBJ2-7
clone size: many
V gene: TRBV20-1
D gene: -
CDR3 protein: CSAGTDSPYEQYF
CDR3 DNA: TGCAGTGCCGGGACGGACTCCCCCTACGAGCAGTACTTC

J gene: TRBJ2-5
clone size: -
V gene: TRBV6-1
D gene: -
CDR3 protein: CASLRWDQETQYF
CDR3 DNA: TGTGCCAGTCTTCGATGGGATCAAGAGACCCAGTACTTC

J gene: TRBJ2-2
clone size: many
V gene: TRBV11-2
D gene: -
CDR3 protein: CASSQMTAGELFF
CDR3 DNA: TGTGCCAGCAGCCAAATGACAGCCGGGGAGCTGTTTTTT

J gene: TRBJ1-6
clone size: many
V gene: TRBV6-1
D gene: -
CDR3 protein: CASSENPNSPLHF
CDR3 DNA: TGTGCCAGCAGTGAAAACCCTAATTCACCCCTCCACTTT

J gene: TRBJ1-5
clone size: many
V gene: TRBV6-2/TRBV6-3
D gene: -
CDR3 protein: CASSYSSPNQPQHF
CDR3 DNA: TGTGCCAGCAGTTACTCTAGTCCCAATCAGCCCCAGCATTTT

J gene: TRBJ1-1
clone size: many
V gene: TRBV19
D gene: -
CDR3 protein: CASSNSLVSRTEAFF
CDR3 DNA: TGTGCCAGTAGTAACAGTTTGGTTTCTCGGACTGAAGCTTTCTTT

J gene: TRBJ1-5
clone size: -
V gene: TRBV6-2/TRBV6-3
D gene: -
CDR3 protein: CASNLLDSNQPQHF
CDR3 DNA: TGTGCCAGCAATCTACTGGACAGCAATCAGCCCCAGCATTTT

J gene: TRBJ2-7
clone size: many
V gene: TRBV29-1
D gene: TRBD1
CDR3 protein: CSVEGTGTYEQYF
CDR3 DNA: TGCAGCGTCGAGGGGACAGGGACCTACGAGCAGTACTTC

J gene: TRBJ1-1
clone size: few
V gene: TRBV5-4
D gene: TRBD1
CDR3 protein: CASSRGQGLTEAFF
CDR3 DNA: TGTGCCAGCAGCCGAGGACAGGGGCTAACTGAAGCTTTCTTT

J gene: TRBJ1-1
clone size: few
V gene: TRBV19
D gene: TRBD1
CDR3 protein: CASPPGQGSNTEAFF
CDR3 DNA: TGTGCCAGTCCCCCGGGACAGGGCTCGAACACTGAAGCTTTCTTT